These 20 T cell receptor beta chains were sequenced from one sample in a study of cytomegalovirus exposure and HLA in healthy donors. Primers for the PCR totalled 60 Vbeta and 13 Jbeta. Using immunoSEQ multiplex PCR, the repertoire was profiled, and TCRdb retains in-frame clones only, with some absent. The sample yields 80,000 to 100,000 clones, 80% to 90% seen once. The sample was PBMCs. The origin of the receptors is a man in his forties or fifties in good health and CMV-seronegative.

The rearrangement uses TRBV7-6 and TRBJ2-5; TRBD1 matches at 8 bases. Matching the DNA end better, TRBJ2-7 makes the J call doubtful. The CDR3 covers 15 residues. Germline lookup yields CDR1 SGHVS and CDR2 FNYEAQ. The CDR3 loop reads CASSLRGRGRDEQYF. In nucleotides, the CDR3 is TGTGCCAGCAGCTTAAGGGGCAGGGGGCGAGACGAGCAGTACTTC.

V gene TRBV15 combines with J gene TRBJ2-5; 11 nucleotides line up with TRBD1. The ends lost 4 bases at V and 4 bases at J; junction bases unmatched: 2. CDR1 and CDR2 from the germline V gene are LNHNV and YYDKDF (reference sequence). The CDR3 loop spans 14 amino acids. Here the CDR3 DNA reads TGTGCCACCAGCATGGGACAGGGGGTAGAGACCCAGTACTTC. Amino acid sequence: CATSMGQGVETQYF.

The chain links TRBV5-1 to TRBJ2-7, with TRBD1 as a possible D gene (5 bases). Germline V gene sequence: CDR1 SGHRS, CDR2 YFSETQ. The V end was cut by 0 bases, the J end by 3 bases, with 13 bases between. This CDR3 is 15 amino acids long. CDR3 in DNA: TGCGCCAGCAGCTTGGCTCCGGTAAGGGGCTACGAGCAGTACTTC. Translating it yields CASSLAPVRGYEQYF.

The chain has TRBV15 and TRBJ1-5; unclear D gene. Per the germline V gene, CDR1 is LNHNV and CDR2 is YYDKDF (reference sequence). This CDR3 has 13 residues. The V gene lost 0 bases and the J gene lost 7 bases, with 7 bases spanning the gap. The CDR3 is CATSRDPGQPQHF. The DNA of the CDR3 is TGTGCCACCAGCAGAGACCCCGGGCAGCCCCAGCATTTT.

The rearrangement uses TRBV5-1 and TRBJ2-2; TRBD1 matches at 12 bases. V shed 4 bases and J 6 bases; nucleotides not matched to a gene: 4. Germline values: CDR1 SGHRS, CDR2 YFSETQ. The CDR3 has 15 amino acids. The DNA for the CDR3 is TGCGCCAGCAGCCGGGACAGGGGGCGTCCCGGGGAGCTGTTTTTT. Its protein product is CASSRDRGRPGELFF.

This clone was counted once. The gene calls are TRBV20-1 and TRBJ1-2; D remains ambiguous. Germline assignment: CDR1 DFQATT and CDR2 SNEGSKA (reference sequence). The V gene lost 8 bases and the J gene lost 7 bases, with 11 bases spanning the gap. The CDR3 is 10 residues long. The CDR3 DNA reads as TGCAGTTCGGGAGACTCTGGCTACACCTTC. It encodes CSSGDSGYTF.

This sequence joins TRBV5-4 and TRBJ2-2; D is unresolved. The CDR3 length is 13 residues. CDR1 and CDR2 (germline): SGHNT, YYREEE (reference sequence). V shed 4 bases and J shed 6 bases, with 10 bases lying between them. The CDR3 DNA follows: TGTGCCAGCAGCGTGCCAGGCGCCGGGGAGCTGTTTTTT. Protein product: CASSVPGAGELFF.

The chain employs TRBV4-2 and TRBJ2-3; 13 bases align to TRBD2. The CDR3 contains 18 residues. V dropped 1 base and J dropped 1; count of bases not matched to a gene: 5. CDR1 and CDR2 from the germline V gene are LGHNA and YNFKEQ. DNA for the CDR3: TGTGCCAGCAGCCAAGGGACTAGCGGGGGCGTAGGCACAGATACGCAGTATTTT. Its translation: CASSQGTSGGVGTDTQYF.

The chain links TRBV19 to TRBJ1-2, with 9 bases aligning to TRBD1. This CDR3 spans 15 amino acids. V was pared by 4 bases and J by 0 bases, with 3 bases of the junction left unmatched. The V gene's germline CDR1 is LNHDA and CDR2 SQIVND (reference sequence). In DNA, the CDR3 is TGTGCCAGTAGTACACGACAGGGGGCTAACTATGGCTACACCTTC. This encodes CASSTRQGANYGYTF.

The chain is built from TRBV10-3 and TRBJ2-1; 10 positions agree with TRBD2. The V and J ends lost 4 bases and 4 bases, in that order; junction bases with no gene match: 4. The CDR3 runs to 15 residues. Germline V gene sequence: CDR1 ENHRY, CDR2 SYGVKD. This CDR3 reads CAISVIAGGYNEQFF. CDR3 sequence (DNA): TGTGCCATCAGTGTTATAGCGGGGGGTTACAATGAGCAGTTCTTC.

The chain carries TRBV5-4 and TRBJ1-4; no firm D call. Germline CDR1 SGHNT, CDR2 YYREEE (reference sequence). V lost 3 bases and J 7 bases, leaving 13 bases between the germline ends. The CDR3 is 14 residues long. CDR3 protein: CASSSDGRVEKLFF. The CDR3 bases are TGTGCCAGCAGCTCAGACGGGAGGGTTGAAAAACTGTTTTTT.

This clone was seen a handful of times. The V and J genes are TRBV6-5 and TRBJ1-2; D perhaps matches TRBD1 (5 bases). CDR3 length equals 13 residues. Per the germline V gene, CDR1 is MNHEY and CDR2 is SVGAGI. V was pared by 7 bases and J by 2 bases, with 11 bases between. CDR3 amino acids: CASMGGSNYGYTF. DNA of the CDR3: TGTGCCAGCATGGGGGGATCGAACTATGGCTACACCTTC.

The rearrangement joins TRBV29-1 to TRBJ1-3; D is unclear. Trimming left V 6 bases short and J 0 bases short, with 15 bases between. The CDR3 contains 15 residues. Looked up from germline, CDR1 is SQVTM and CDR2 is ANQGSEA. The chain's CDR3 is CSVVARDSSGNTIYF. CDR3 DNA: TGCAGCGTAGTTGCCCGGGATAGCTCTGGAAACACCATATATTTT.

V is TRBV27 and J is TRBJ1-1; TRBD1 agrees at 11 bases. This CDR3 is built from 17 residues. Germline CDR1 MNHEY, CDR2 SMNVEV (reference sequence). The V gene end was trimmed by 7 bases and the J gene end by 1 base; junction bases not matched to a gene: 11. Here the CDR3 reads CASIPTGQGESNTEAFF. CDR3 nucleotides: TGTGCCAGCATTCCAACGGGACAGGGGGAGTCGAACACTGAAGCTTTCTTT.

The chain has TRBV5-6 and TRBJ1-5; D may be TRBD1 (6 bases). The CDR3 is made up of 14 amino acids. Germline V lookup: CDR1 SGHDT, CDR2 YYEEEE. Trimming removed 4 bases from V and 4 bases from J, with 12 bases in between. Here the CDR3 reads CASSPGHKNQPQHF. In DNA form, the CDR3 reads TGTGCCAGCAGCCCGGGACACAAAAATCAGCCCCAGCATTTT.

This clone was recorded once. V usage is TRBV6-5 and J usage is TRBJ1-4; 7 nucleotides line up with TRBD1. This CDR3 has 14 residues. CDR1 is MNHEY and CDR2 is SVGAGI in the germline V gene. V lost 5 bases and J lost 1; bases outside the gene matches: 1. The CDR3 sequence: CASSHRGTNEKLFF. In nucleotides, the CDR3 is TGTGCCAGCAGTCACAGGGGAACTAATGAAAAACTGTTTTTT.

V usage is TRBV11-3 and J usage is TRBJ2-2; 10 bases map to TRBD1. The ends lost 3 bases at V and 5 bases at J; junction bases unmatched: 0. The V gene's germline CDR1 is SGHNT and CDR2 YENEEA. The CDR3 runs 14 residues. This CDR3 is CASSLGQGTGELFF. The DNA for the CDR3 is TGTGCCAGCAGCTTGGGACAGGGGACCGGGGAGCTGTTTTTT.

The J gene is TRBJ2-5, the V gene TRBV7-9, with TRBD2 as a possible D gene (5 bases). CDR3 size: 12 residues. Germline values: CDR1 SEHNR, CDR2 FQNEAQ (reference sequence). Trimming took 3 bases from V and 5 from J, leaving 7 bases between them. CDR3 loop: CASSFSGETQYF. For the CDR3, the DNA is TGTGCCAGCAGCTTTTCGGGGGAGACCCAGTACTTC.

This rearrangement joins TRBV2 to TRBJ2-1, with D possibly TRBD2 on 5 matching bases. The CDR3 runs to 16 residues. V was trimmed by 4 bases and J by 7 bases, leaving 20 bases between them. CDR1 and CDR2 from the germline V gene are SNHLY and FYNNEI. CDR3 amino acids: CASSVYRGSSKNEQFF. CDR3 bases: TGTGCCAGCAGTGTGTACAGAGGGTCCTCTAAAAATGAGCAGTTCTTC.

The J gene is TRBJ1-2, the V gene TRBV6-6, with 7 positions matching TRBD1. V trimming: 8 bases; J trimming: 8 bases; junction bases outside the gene matches: 17. Germline CDR1 reads MNHNY; CDR2 reads SVGAGI (reference sequence). The length of the CDR3 is 15 residues. CDR3 in amino acids: CASLFYPGTDSGYTF. CDR3 DNA: TGTGCCAGCCTTTTCTATCCCGGGACAGACTCGGGCTACACCTTC.